The 24 T cell receptor beta chains listed next were all sequenced from one sample in a study of blood T cell repertoires in COVID-19. Generated by immunoSEQ multiplex PCR, the TCRdb table keeps only in-frame clones and is missing some. The sample has 200,000 to 300,000 clones, 80% to 90% seen once. The sample was peripheral blood. The receptor source for this set is a woman over 75 with COVID-19, enrolled during active disease.

The chain has TRBV27 and TRBJ1-5; 7 bases line up with TRBD1. V shed 5 bases and J 1 base; nucleotides not matched to a gene: 8. CDR1 is MNHEY and CDR2 is SMNVEV in the germline V gene (reference sequence). This CDR3 contains 16 residues. This CDR3 is CASSPRQGWSNQPQHF. For the CDR3, the DNA is TGTGCCAGCAGTCCCAGACAGGGCTGGAGCAATCAGCCCCAGCATTTT.

This clone was counted a few times. The chain is built from TRBV27 and TRBJ1-6, with TRBD1 matching 8 bases. Trimming took 8 bases from V and 7 from J; bases not matched to a gene: 10. The CDR3 sequence is 15 residues long. Germline V gene lookup returns CDR1 MNHEY and CDR2 SMNVEV (reference sequence). CDR3 protein: CASGARTGPNSPLHF. CDR3 nucleotides: TGTGCCAGCGGAGCCCGGACAGGGCCAAATTCACCCCTCCACTTT.

The chain employs TRBV19 and TRBJ1-5; 8 positions agree with TRBD1. Trimming cost V 6 bases and J 1 base; bases outside gene matches: 5. Looked up from germline, CDR1 is LNHDA and CDR2 is SQIVND (reference sequence). The CDR3 consists of 15 residues. The DNA of the CDR3 is TGTGCCAGTAGGCTTGACAGGGGAAGCAATCAGCCCCAGCATTTT. Its protein product is CASRLDRGSNQPQHF.

This chain joins TRBV6-2 or TRBV6-3 and TRBJ2-3, with TRBD2 identical over 8 bases. CDR1 MNHEY and CDR2 SVGEGT come from the germline V gene. The CDR3 covers 16 residues. Trimming removed 2 bases from V and 0 bases from J; junction bases left unmatched: 4. The CDR3 coding sequence is TGTGCCAGCAGTTACCAGACTAGCGTCAGCACAGATACGCAGTATTTT. Protein sequence: CASSYQTSVSTDTQYF.

The rearrangement uses TRBV28 and TRBJ1-6; 7 nucleotides match TRBD1. J gave up 7 bases and V 4 bases, and 4 bases lay outside the gene matches. The CDR3 spans 14 residues. Germline assignment: CDR1 MDHEN and CDR2 SYDVKM. The CDR3 spells CASSSTGENSPLHF. CDR3 DNA sequence: TGTGCCAGCAGTTCAACAGGGGAAAATTCACCCCTCCACTTT.

This clone was seen once. V usage is TRBV6-5 and J usage is TRBJ1-2, with 9 bases matching TRBD1. V was pared by 5 bases and J by 6 bases, with 4 bases of the junction left unmatched. The germline V gene encodes CDR1 MNHEY and CDR2 SVGAGI. The CDR3 is 13 amino acids. The CDR3 here is CASSRDRVHGYTF. The CDR3 bases are TGTGCCAGCAGTCGGGACAGGGTACATGGCTACACCTTC.

The chain is built from TRBV7-3 and TRBJ2-5; 9 bases are a match to TRBD2. The CDR3 extends over 15 amino acids. Looked up from germline, CDR1 is SGHTA and CDR2 is FQGTGA. V lost 5 bases and J lost 2; bases outside the gene matches: 6. CDR3 sequence (DNA): TGTGCCAGCAGCCCCCTAGCGGGGACACAAGAGACCCAGTACTTC. It specifies CASSPLAGTQETQYF.

This chain joins TRBV3-1 (or the pseudogene TRBV3-2) and TRBJ2-5; D might be TRBD2 (5 bases). With 3 bases removed from V and 5 bases from J, the gap between germline ends came to 7 bases. The CDR3 extends over 12 amino acids. CDR1 and CDR2 (germline): LGHDT, YNNKEL (reference sequence). In nucleotides, the CDR3 is TGTGCCAGCAGCCACGGGGAGGAGACCCAGTACTTC. Protein sequence: CASSHGEETQYF.

J is TRBJ1-1 and V is TRBV6-5; perhaps TRBD1 as D (5 bases). Germline lookup yields CDR1 MNHEY and CDR2 SVGAGI. The germline V and J ends were trimmed by 5 bases and 3 bases, with 10 bases remaining between them. The CDR3 loop spans 13 amino acids. The CDR3 sequence: CASSPEGYTEAFF. CDR3 DNA sequence: TGTGCCAGCAGTCCGGAGGGGTACACTGAAGCTTTCTTT.

This chain uses TRBV6-5 with TRBJ1-1; 7 bases map to TRBD1. Trimming removed 6 bases from V and 5 bases from J; junction bases left unmatched: 3. The CDR3 is made up of 12 amino acids. Germline CDR1 MNHEY, CDR2 SVGAGI. The CDR3 nucleotides read TGTGCCAGCAGGACAGGGTTGACTGAAGCTTTCTTT. Its protein is CASRTGLTEAFF.

This chain connects TRBV5-1 to TRBJ1-1; 7 bases align to TRBD1. J gave up 0 bases and V 4 bases, and 9 bases lay outside the gene matches. This CDR3 region has 16 residues. Looked up from germline, CDR1 is SGHRS and CDR2 is YFSETQ. CDR3 sequence: CASSPTPQGVNTEAFF. CDR3 sequence (DNA): TGCGCCAGCAGCCCGACTCCCCAGGGGGTGAACACTGAAGCTTTCTTT.

The chain is built from TRBV9 and TRBJ2-7; TRBD1 agrees at 12 bases. V was clipped by 3 bases and J by 5 bases; unmatched bases: 6. CDR1 SGDLS and CDR2 YYNGEE come from the germline V gene. The CDR3 extends over 15 amino acids. Here the CDR3 DNA reads TGTGCCAGCAGCGCCGGGACAGGGGGCTACAACGAGCAGTACTTC. Amino acid sequence: CASSAGTGGYNEQYF.

The gene calls are TRBV20-1 and TRBJ2-2; no definite D call. The CDR3 is 11 residues long. Per the germline V gene, CDR1 is DFQATT and CDR2 is SNEGSKA (reference sequence). V was cut by 6 bases and J by 5 bases, with 7 bases left in between. CDR3 sequence reads: CSAQRTGELFF. CDR3 nucleotides: TGCAGTGCCCAGAGGACCGGGGAGCTGTTTTTT.

The chain employs TRBV12-3 or TRBV12-4 and TRBJ2-1; weak D call: TRBD1 (6 bases). V was trimmed by 2 bases and J by 8 bases, leaving 10 bases between them. The CDR3 sequence is 13 residues long. The CDR3 spells CASSLLQGYEQFF. CDR3 DNA sequence: TGTGCCAGCAGTTTACTTCAGGGGTATGAGCAGTTCTTC.

V usage is TRBV6-5 and J usage is TRBJ1-1, with D possibly TRBD1 on 5 matching bases. The CDR3 length is 13 residues. Deletions cut 1 base from V and 8 bases from J, with 11 bases between. The germline V gene has CDR1 MNHEY and CDR2 SVGAGI. Here the CDR3 DNA reads TGTGCCAGCAGTTACTATGCGTCAGGGGAAGCTTTCTTT. Encoded protein: CASSYYASGEAFF.

The genes are TRBV5-1 and TRBJ1-2; D is uncertain. This CDR3 region has 11 residues. The germline V gene encodes CDR1 SGHRS and CDR2 YFSETQ. The V gene lost 3 bases and the J gene lost 10 bases, with 10 bases spanning the gap. CDR3 region: CASSSNSYYTF. Written as DNA, the CDR3 is TGCGCCAGCAGCTCTAACAGCTACTACACCTTC. The complete variable domain, with remaining parts taken from reference TRBV5-1 and TRBJ1-2, reads KAGVTQTPRYLIKTRGQQVTLSCSPISGHRSVSWYQQTPGQGLQFLFEYFSETQRNKGNFPGRFSGRQFSNSRSEMNVSTLELGDSALYLCASSSNSYYTFGSGTRLTVV.

The DNA of the CDR3 is TGTGCCACCAGCAGAGATAAGGGGATTGCTGGAAACACCATATATTTT. It codes for CATSRDKGIAGNTIYF. This rearrangement joins TRBV15 to TRBJ1-3; D may be TRBD1 (5 bases). The CDR3 is made up of 16 amino acids. Trimming shortened V by 0 bases and J by 2 bases, and 11 bases separated the two germline ends. Germline CDR1 is LNHNV and CDR2 is YYDKDF (reference sequence).

The rearrangement joins TRBV20-1 to TRBJ1-2; D possibly corresponds to TRBD1 (6 bases). Between the trimmed V and J ends, which lost 4 bases and 8 bases, there was a span of 11 bases. The CDR3 is 11 amino acids. Germline V gene sequence: CDR1 DFQATT, CDR2 SNEGSKA (reference sequence). The CDR3 nucleotides read TGCAGTGCTACGGACAGAAGCGGCTACACCTTC. This encodes CSATDRSGYTF.

This sequence joins TRBV27 and TRBJ1-4, with D unresolved. Trimming took off 4 bases at V and 0 bases at J, with 9 bases between the two ends. Looked up from germline, CDR1 is MNHEY and CDR2 is SMNVEV (reference sequence). This CDR3 has 15 amino acids. The CDR3 bases are TGTGCCAGCAGTTCGAGGGATGCAACTAATGAAAAACTGTTTTTT. Its protein product is CASSSRDATNEKLFF.

The chain recombines TRBV7-9 with TRBJ2-7, with 10 bases that match TRBD2. This CDR3 comprises 16 residues. V dropped 5 bases and J dropped 0; count of bases not matched to a gene: 7. The germline V gene has CDR1 SEHNR and CDR2 FQNEAQ (reference sequence). CDR3 in amino acids: CASSDAERGGSYEQYF. The CDR3 bases are TGTGCCAGCAGCGACGCGGAGCGGGGGGGCTCCTACGAGCAGTACTTC.

V is TRBV19 and J is TRBJ1-6, with TRBD1 as a possible D gene (5 bases). The germline V and J ends were trimmed by 2 bases and 9 bases, with 14 bases remaining between them. Germline CDR1 reads LNHDA; CDR2 reads SQIVND (reference sequence). The CDR3 has 15 amino acids. The CDR3 region has the DNA TGTGCCAGTAGTATAAGGACCTCCGGGGGTTCACCCCTCCACTTT. Amino acid sequence: CASSIRTSGGSPLHF.

The rearrangement links TRBV7-6 to TRBJ2-2, with 11 bases that match TRBD2. Germline V gene data show CDR1 as SGHVS and CDR2 as FNYEAQ. The junction had 9 bases not matched to a gene; V was cut back by 1 base and J by 5 bases. The CDR3 is 18 residues long. The CDR3 bases are TGTGCCAGCAGCTTAGTGACCCTAGCGGGAGGAGGTACCGGGGAGCTGTTTTTT. Translation gives CASSLVTLAGGGTGELFF.

The J gene is TRBJ2-7, the V gene TRBV6-1; D may be TRBD1 (6 bases). Trimming removed 6 bases from V and 0 bases from J, with 15 bases in between. This CDR3 is 15 amino acids long. Germline CDR1 MNHNS, CDR2 SASEGT. The CDR3 sequence is CASRTGQYSSYEQYF. The DNA of the CDR3 is TGTGCCAGCAGGACTGGACAGTACTCCTCCTACGAGCAGTACTTC.

This rearrangement joins TRBV28 to TRBJ1-2; D is unresolved. The germline gives CDR1 MDHEN, CDR2 SYDVKM. V was shortened by 5 bases and J by 7 bases, with 14 bases between the two germline ends. This CDR3 is built from 13 residues. The CDR3 DNA is TGTGCCAGCAGTCTCTCGAGGTCTGGTGGCTACACCTTC. The encoded protein is CASSLSRSGGYTF.